This passage covers 18 T cell receptor beta chains from one sample sequenced in a study of blood T cells in healthy people across ages. A sample-barcoded 5' primer and a J-beta primer mix were used in a second PCR of about 7 to 11 cycles. MiXCR was run by TCRdb on the 5' RACE reads, yielding one entry per CDR3 protein. Among around 780,000 distinct CDR3 sequences listed, roughly 50% were seen once. The specimen sequenced was blood. These receptors were collected from a man in his forties in good health.

The genes are TRBV9 and TRBJ2-5; TRBD1 aligns across 9 bases. The CDR3 consists of 15 residues. Germline V gives CDR1 SGDLS, CDR2 YYNGEE. V lost 0 bases, J lost 0 bases, and 0 bases stayed unmatched. The CDR3 sequence is CASSVGQGDQETQYF. The CDR3 bases are TGTGCCAGCAGCGTAGGACAGGGGGACCAAGAGACCCAGTACTTC. Based on the CDR3 plus reference TRBV9 and TRBJ2-5, the full variable domain is DSGVTQTPKHLITATGQRVTLRCSPRSGDLSVYWYQQSLDQGLQFLIQYYNGEERAKGNILERFSAQQFPDLHSELNLSSLELGDSALYFCASSVGQGDQETQYFGPGTRLLVL.

The V gene is TRBV12-3 or TRBV12-4, the J gene TRBJ1-5, with D possibly matching TRBD1 (5 bases). Between the trimmed V and J ends, which lost 6 bases and 0 bases, there was a span of 9 bases. This CDR3 has 14 amino acids. DNA of the CDR3: TGTGCCAGCAGGGACAAGACTAGCAATCAGCCCCAGCATTTT. It specifies CASRDKTSNQPQHF.

This clonotype was seen only a few times. The V call is TRBV24-1, the J call TRBJ2-1, with unresolved D. Germline V CDR1 and CDR2: KGHDR, SFDVKD. Between the trimmed V and J ends, which lost 10 bases and 5 bases, there was a span of 8 bases. CDR3 length: 11 residues. CDR3 sequence: CATQADNEQFF. The CDR3 bases are TGTGCCACACAAGCAGACAATGAGCAGTTCTTC.

This clonotype has only a few counts. The chain employs TRBV7-9 and TRBJ2-7, with unresolved D. The CDR3 loop spans 13 amino acids. Trimming took off 4 bases at V and 2 bases at J, with 9 bases between the two ends. The germline CDR1 and CDR2 sequences are SEHNR and FQNEAQ (reference sequence). Here the CDR3 DNA reads TGTGCCAGCAGCTCTCAACCCCCCTACGAGCAGTACTTC. Translation gives CASSSQPPYEQYF.

The chain has TRBV20-1 and TRBJ2-4; TRBD1 matches 9 bases. The germline V gene encodes CDR1 DFQATT and CDR2 SNEGSKA (reference sequence). The CDR3 extends over 15 amino acids. Trimming removed 7 bases from V and 1 base from J; junction bases left unmatched: 8. The DNA of the CDR3 is TGCAGTGAAAGAGGACAGGGGTGGGCCAAAAACATTCAGTACTTC. As protein: CSERGQGWAKNIQYF.

The chain couples TRBV14 to TRBJ2-3; D call uncertain. The CDR3 is made up of 13 amino acids. The V gene lost 3 bases and the J gene lost 6 bases, with 10 bases spanning the gap. Germline CDR1 is SGHDN and CDR2 is FVKESK. CDR3 sequence reads: CASSQSLLDTQYF. DNA for the CDR3: TGTGCCAGCAGCCAGAGTCTTCTCGATACGCAGTATTTT.

The chain employs TRBV7-2 and TRBJ1-5; D gene unclear. The CDR3 spans 15 residues. The germline V gene has CDR1 SGHTA and CDR2 FQGNSA. Trimming took off 2 bases at V and 0 bases at J, with 8 bases between the two ends. The chain's CDR3 is CASSLSSSSNQPQHF. CDR3 DNA sequence: TGTGCCAGCAGCTTAAGTTCCAGTAGCAATCAGCCCCAGCATTTT. The full variable domain, completed using reference TRBV7-2 and TRBJ1-5, is GAGVSQSPSNKVTEKGKDVELRCDPISGHTALYWYRQSLGQGLEFLIYFQGNSAPDKSGLPSDRFSAERTGGSVSTLTIQRTQQEDSAVYLCASSLSSSSNQPQHFGDGTRLSIL.

This rearrangement joins TRBV28 to TRBJ2-1; TRBD2 agrees at 11 bases. Germline V lookup: CDR1 MDHEN, CDR2 SYDVKM. The CDR3 covers 17 residues. V dropped 5 bases and J dropped 7; count of bases not matched to a gene: 13. CDR3 sequence reads: CASSPRTSGSRVNEQFF. The CDR3 DNA reads TGTGCCAGCAGTCCGAGGACTAGCGGGTCCCGTGTGAATGAGCAGTTCTTC. Using reference TRBV28 and TRBJ2-1 for the parts outside the CDR3, the full variable domain is DVKVTQSSRYLVKRTGEKVFLECVQDMDHENMFWYRQDPGLGLRLIYFSYDVKMKEKGDIPEGYSVSREKKERFSLILESASTNQTSMYLCASSPRTSGSRVNEQFFGPGTRLTVL.

The V call is TRBV2, the J call TRBJ2-4; D tentatively reads TRBD1 or TRBD2 (5 bases each). Germline CDR1 is SNHLY and CDR2 is FYNNEI. Trimming pared 9 bases from V and 0 bases from J, leaving 12 bases between. The CDR3 loop spans 14 amino acids. Written as DNA, the CDR3 is TGTGCCAGTGAAAGGGACCTAGCCAAAAACATTCAGTACTTC. Its translation is CASERDLAKNIQYF. The complete variable domain, with remaining parts taken from reference TRBV2 and TRBJ2-4, reads EPEVTQTPSHQVTQMGQEVILRCVPISNHLYFYWYRQILGQKVEFLVSFYNNEISEKSEIFDDQFSVERPDGSNFTLKIRSTKLEDSAMYFCASERDLAKNIQYFGAGTRLSVL.

This clonotype has a handful of counts. CDR3 DNA: TGTGCCAGCAGCGCGACAGGTTCTAGCTCCTACGAGCAGTACTTC. This codes for CASSATGSSSYEQYF. This chain connects TRBV9 to TRBJ2-7; tentative D call: TRBD1 (6 bases). Per germline, CDR1 SGDLS and CDR2 YYNGEE. This CDR3 contains 15 residues. The V gene lost 3 bases and the J gene lost 0 bases, with 13 bases spanning the gap.

The rearrangement links TRBV5-1 to TRBJ2-1; TRBD1 aligns across 7 bases. Germline trimming cut 7 bases from V and 7 bases from J; bases unmatched to any gene: 17. CDR3 length: 16 residues. CDR1 and CDR2 from the germline V gene are SGHRS and YFSETQ. DNA for the CDR3: TGCGCCAGCCGAAACCGTCTTGGGACAGAGTATAATGAGCAGTTCTTC. It encodes CASRNRLGTEYNEQFF.

The genes are TRBV4-1 and TRBJ1-1, with TRBD1 as a possible D gene (5 bases). Germline CDR1 and CDR2: MGHRA and YSYEKL. Trimming pared 2 bases from V and 2 bases from J, leaving 15 bases between. This CDR3 is 16 amino acids long. CDR3 sequence (DNA): TGCGCCAGCAGCCAACTCCCGACAGAGACCAACACTGAAGCTTTCTTT. The encoded protein is CASSQLPTETNTEAFF.

The chain has TRBV20-1 and TRBJ2-3; possible D gene TRBD1, 5 bases. The CDR3 consists of 18 residues. The V gene lost 1 base and the J gene lost 2 bases, with 22 bases spanning the gap. Germline loops: CDR1 DFQATT, CDR2 SNEGSKA (reference sequence). CDR3 DNA sequence: TGCAGTGCTAGAGTTCGGATCAGGGCTTCAACCCCCACAGATACGCAGTATTTT. Amino acid sequence: CSARVRIRASTPTDTQYF.

The chain combines TRBV6-1 with TRBJ1-2; a possible D gene is TRBD1 (5 bases). V lost 6 bases to trimming and J lost 4 bases, with 15 bases between them. This CDR3 is built from 14 residues. Germline CDR1 reads MNHNS; CDR2 reads SASEGT. The CDR3 region is CASRGPVGSYGYTF. The CDR3, as DNA: TGTGCCAGCAGGGGACCCGTGGGGTCCTATGGCTACACCTTC.

The CDR3 DNA reads as TGTGCCAGCAGCCTGGGGACGGCTCAGCCCCAGCATTTT. Amino acids: CASSLGTAQPQHF. The V call is TRBV6-6, the J call TRBJ1-5; perhaps TRBD1 as D (5 bases). The CDR3 totals 13 residues. The germline CDR1 and CDR2 sequences are MNHNY and SVGAGI (reference sequence). Trimming removed 6 bases at V and 6 bases at J, with 12 bases between.

V and J are TRBV20-1 and TRBJ2-7; 8 bases match TRBD1. This CDR3 comprises 14 residues. The V gene's germline CDR1 is DFQATT and CDR2 SNEGSKA (reference sequence). V dropped 0 bases and J dropped 4; count of bases not matched to a gene: 5. This CDR3 reads CSARDVDRVYEQYF. DNA of the CDR3: TGCAGTGCTAGAGATGTGGACAGGGTATACGAGCAGTACTTC.

The V gene is TRBV7-2, the J gene TRBJ1-2; D unclear. The germline gives CDR1 SGHTA, CDR2 FQGNSA. The CDR3 covers 13 residues. V lost 1 base to trimming and J lost 7 bases, with 10 bases between them. CDR3 amino acids: CASSLVGFSGYTF. The CDR3 nucleotides are TGTGCCAGCAGCTTAGTAGGGTTCAGTGGCTACACCTTC.

V gene TRBV4-3 combines with J gene TRBJ2-1; 10 nucleotides align to TRBD2. In germline, CDR1 is LGHNA, CDR2 YSLEER. The CDR3 consists of 15 residues. V trimming: 1 base; J trimming: 9 bases; junction bases outside the gene matches: 6. The CDR3 loop reads CASSQGLAGAIEQFF. CDR3 nucleotide sequence: TGCGCCAGCAGCCAAGGTCTAGCGGGAGCGATTGAGCAGTTCTTC.